The 2 T cell receptor beta chains below come from one sample, sequenced in a study of metastatic and nonmetastatic thyroid tumors. Prior to thyroid surgery, none of the patients had received any treatment. TCRdb re-processed the PCR reads through MiXCR. The data hold some 40,000 clones, with approximately 17% observed a single time. The source material was tumor tissue. These receptors all come from a female donor with papillary thyroid cancer or a benign thyroid nodule (not recorded which). Some clones in this sample may be carry-over from other donors' samples.

This clone has more than one count but fewer than ten. A junction end diverges from the germline sequence, so it may reflect a read error. The chain links TRBV6-2 or TRBV6-3 to TRBJ1-6, with unresolved D. This CDR3 has 17 amino acids. Germline CDR1 and CDR2: MNHEY and SVGEGT. The CDR3 reads CASSYSLGRQVNSPLHF. As DNA, the CDR3 is TGCGCCAGCAGTTACTCCCTCGGGCGACAAGTAAATTCACCCCTCCACTTT.

Ten or more counts support this clone. This chain links TRBV5-1 with TRBJ1-6; D not resolved. The CDR3 loop spans 16 amino acids. Trimming cost V 4 bases and J 0 bases, with 11 bases left between them. Germline CDR1 and CDR2: SGHRS and YFSETQ. The CDR3 loop is CASSPDGSSYNSPLHF. The CDR3 region has the DNA TGCGCCAGCAGCCCTGACGGAAGCTCCTATAATTCACCCCTCCACTTT. Supplemented by reference TRBV5-1 and TRBJ1-6, the full variable domain reads KAGVTQTPRYLIKTRGQQVTLSCSPISGHRSVSWYQQTPGQGLQFLFEYFSETQRNKGNFPGRFSGRQFSNSRSEMNVSTLELGDSALYLCASSPDGSSYNSPLHFGNGTRLTVT.